Reported below is one TCR beta chain. The data were obtained in a study of blood T cell repertoires in COVID-19. Looking at the study overall: The cDNA or gDNA used as material had been derived from T cells, B-cell-depleted T cells, or PBMCs.

Authors' processing steps: Estimated nucleated cell counts came from reference gene primer amplification. The protocol was immunoSEQ multiplex PCR, while the TCRdb copy is restricted to in-frame clones and leaves out a portion. V, J and clone size are those of that table, while D and trimming were read from the DNA. The sample lists approximately 190,000 clones, 70% to 90% occurring once. Trimming left V 2 bases short and J 0 bases short, with 8 bases between. The germline gives CDR1 MNHNS, CDR2 SASEGT. This CDR3 region has 15 residues. Input material: peripheral blood. This sequence originates from a woman aged 40 to 50 who had recovered from COVID-19. The chain is built from TRBV6-1 and TRBJ2-1, with D possibly matching TRBD1 (5 bases). CDR3 nucleotides: TGTGCCAGCAGTGAACAGACAGTCTCCTACAATGAGCAGTTCTTC. Amino acids: CASSEQTVSYNEQFF.